These 27 T cell receptor beta chains share one sample of origin, sequenced in a study of T cell repertoires in cytomegalovirus infection. TCRdb used MiXCR to reprocess the reads, holding one entry per CDR3 protein. Among about 600,000 distinct CDR3 sequences listed, around 24% were seen once. The sequencing input was CD8+ T cells from PBMCs. The receptor source for this set is a human donor in good health (CMV status not recorded). Some clones in this sample may be carry-over from other donors' samples.

This rearrangement joins TRBV20-1 to TRBJ1-1; maybe TRBD1 (5 bases). The CDR3 totals 17 residues. Germline V CDR1 and CDR2: DFQATT, SNEGSKA (reference sequence). V lost 0 bases and J lost 1, with 18 bases in between. This CDR3 is CSARDFRGTAENTEAFF. In nucleotides, the CDR3 is TGCAGTGCTAGAGACTTCCGGGGGACCGCGGAGAACACTGAAGCTTTCTTT.

This clonotype was counted only a few times. The V and J genes are TRBV14 and TRBJ1-1, with 9 positions matching TRBD1. V dropped 0 bases and J dropped 6; count of bases not matched to a gene: 8. Germline V lookup: CDR1 SGHDN, CDR2 FVKESK. The CDR3 totals 16 residues. DNA of the CDR3: TGTGCCAGCAGCCAAGAGCCGGGACAGGGAATCTCTGAAGCTTTCTTT. It translates to CASSQEPGQGISEAFF.

The rearrangement uses TRBV27 and TRBJ2-3; D possibly corresponds to TRBD1 (5 bases). Germline V gene lookup returns CDR1 MNHEY and CDR2 SMNVEV (reference sequence). Trimming removed 2 bases from V and 4 bases from J, with 10 bases in between. The CDR3 contains 14 residues. CDR3 DNA sequence: TGTGCCAGCAGTTTAGTGTGGGGCCCAGATACGCAGTATTTT. Translated: CASSLVWGPDTQYF.

This clonotype came up a few times. The chain employs TRBV7-9 and TRBJ1-1; TRBD1 matches at 9 bases. This CDR3 has 14 amino acids. CDR1 and CDR2 (germline): SEHNR, FQNEAQ (reference sequence). V trimming: 1 base; J trimming: 6 bases; junction bases outside the gene matches: 3. The CDR3 spells CASSLVQGAAEAFF. CDR3 nucleotide sequence: TGTGCCAGCAGCTTAGTACAGGGGGCCGCTGAAGCTTTCTTT.

With regard to this clonotype: This may be a read error: a much more frequent sequence differs by one nucleotide. The rearrangement joins TRBV7-2 to TRBJ1-1; D possibly corresponds to TRBD1 (5 bases). Germline CDR1 reads SGHTA; CDR2 reads FQGNSA. The CDR3 covers 14 residues. The DNA for the CDR3 is TGTGCCAGCAGCTTGACCGGTACAGGCGGGTGGGCTATCTTT. Translation: CASSLTGTGGWAIF.

The genes are TRBV11-3 and TRBJ2-2; TRBD1 matches at 10 bases. The V gene end was trimmed by 0 bases and the J gene end by 3 bases; junction bases not matched to a gene: 1. CDR3 size: 16 residues. From germline, CDR1 is SGHNT and CDR2 YENEEA. CDR3 protein: CASSLDGQGDTGELFF. The CDR3 DNA is TGTGCCAGCAGCTTAGACGGACAGGGGGACACCGGGGAGCTGTTTTTT.

This clonotype was seen only a few times. The chain uses TRBV4-2 and TRBJ2-3; tentatively, D is TRBD2 (6 bases). The CDR3 contains 17 residues. Per germline, CDR1 LGHNA and CDR2 YNFKEQ. With 4 bases removed from V and 3 bases from J, the gap between germline ends came to 20 bases. CDR3 DNA sequence: TGTGCCAGCAGCCCCCGCGGGACCTTCCAAACTACAGATACGCAGTATTTT. This translates into CASSPRGTFQTTDTQYF.

This clonotype has just a few counts. The chain employs TRBV23-1 and TRBJ2-4; 10 nucleotides agree with TRBD1. TRBV23-1 falls under the ORF class, with uncertain function. V lost 5 bases, J lost 3 bases, and 7 bases stayed unmatched. The CDR3 sequence is 16 residues long. The CDR3 nucleotides are TGCGCCAGCAGTTACGGGACAGGGGTCGGCAAAAACATTCAGTACTTC. Protein sequence: CASSYGTGVGKNIQYF.

V is TRBV7-9 and J is TRBJ2-1, with 9 bases that match TRBD1. The CDR3 contains 17 residues. Germline V gene sequence: CDR1 SEHNR, CDR2 FQNEAQ (reference sequence). Losses at the gene ends were 7 bases for V and 4 bases for J; bases not matched to a gene: 14. CDR3 DNA sequence: TGTGCCAGCATATCGAAAACTTCCGGGACAGGGTACAATGAGCAGTTCTTC. Its protein product is CASISKTSGTGYNEQFF.

This clonotype was picked up a small number of times. The CDR3 loop reads CSAPDTGGSGNTIYF. As DNA, the CDR3 is TGCAGTGCTCCTGATACAGGGGGCTCTGGAAACACCATATATTTT. The chain uses TRBV20-1 and TRBJ1-3; 8 bases match TRBD1. The CDR3 consists of 15 residues. CDR1 DFQATT and CDR2 SNEGSKA come from the germline V gene (reference sequence). The V gene end was trimmed by 5 bases and the J gene end by 0 bases; junction bases not matched to a gene: 6.

The chain carries TRBV7-4 and TRBJ2-1; tentatively, D is TRBD1 (6 bases). CDR3 length: 12 residues. Trimming took 5 bases from V and 10 from J, leaving 12 bases between them. Germline lookup yields CDR1 SGHVT and CDR2 SQSDAQ. CDR3 sequence reads: CASSPHRAEQFF. In nucleotides, the CDR3 is TGTGCCAGCAGCCCCCACAGGGCCGAGCAGTTCTTC.

The chain recombines TRBV20-1 with TRBJ2-3; 11 bases align to TRBD2. The CDR3 covers 18 residues. The trim removed 1 base at V and 0 bases at J, leaving 9 bases unmatched. The germline V gene has CDR1 DFQATT and CDR2 SNEGSKA (reference sequence). The DNA of the CDR3 is TGCAGTGCTAGAGTGGCTAGCGGGGGGTGGATTAGCACAGATACGCAGTATTTT. As protein: CSARVASGGWISTDTQYF.

This clonotype was detected ten times or more. The CDR3 bases are TGTGCCAGCAGTTACTCGGCCAGGGGCTACGAGCAGTACGTC. Translation gives CASSYSARGYEQYV. The chain uses TRBV6-2 or TRBV6-3 and TRBJ2-7, with D maybe TRBD1 (6 bases). In germline, CDR1 is MNHEY, CDR2 SVGEGT. V lost 0 bases, J lost 3 bases, and 9 bases lay in between. The CDR3 runs 14 residues.

V and J are TRBV10-2 and TRBJ2-7, with D hard to call. Trimming took 4 bases from V and 3 from J, leaving 16 bases between them. CDR3 length: 15 amino acids. Germline lookup yields CDR1 WSHSY and CDR2 SAAADI. Here the CDR3 reads CASSGEGRLLYEQYF. The CDR3 DNA is TGCGCCAGCAGTGGCGAAGGCCGGCTCCTCTACGAGCAGTACTTC.

As concerns this clonotype: A much larger clone sits a single nucleotide away, making a read error possible. The chain employs TRBV7-4 and TRBJ2-5, with D perhaps matching TRBD1 (6 bases). The germline V gene has CDR1 SGHVT and CDR2 SQSDAQ. The CDR3 sequence is 13 residues long. The CDR3 bases are TGTGTCAGCAGCTCGGACAGCCAAGAGACCCAGTACTTC. Its protein product is CVSSSDSQETQYF.

The chain is built from TRBV28 and TRBJ1-1, with D perhaps matching TRBD1 (5 bases). CDR3 size: 15 residues. CDR1 and CDR2 (germline): MDHEN, SYDVKM. V lost 5 bases to trimming and J lost 5 bases, with 18 bases between them. CDR3 region: CASSPIGDWRTEAFF. For the CDR3, the DNA is TGTGCCAGCAGTCCCATAGGGGACTGGAGGACTGAAGCTTTCTTT.

The genes are TRBV14 and TRBJ2-7, with 10 bases aligning to TRBD1. The CDR3 consists of 18 residues. Trimming removed 3 bases from V and 2 bases from J; junction bases left unmatched: 13. CDR1 and CDR2 (germline): SGHDN, FVKESK. CDR3 DNA sequence: TGTGCCAGCAGCCACTCCTTTTCCGGGACAGGGGACCCCTACGAGCAGTACTTC. It codes for CASSHSFSGTGDPYEQYF.

The sample holds many counts of this clonotype. DNA of the CDR3: TGTGCCAGCAGCCCCAGGGGCGAGCAGTACGTC. Translated: CASSPRGEQYV. The rearrangement uses TRBV2 and TRBJ2-7; possibly TRBD1 for D (6 bases). CDR3 length: 11 amino acids. Trimming took off 6 bases at V and 6 bases at J, with 9 bases between the two ends. Germline V gives CDR1 SNHLY, CDR2 FYNNEI.

This clonotype was found many times. CDR3 sequence: CASSITSGGYPTDTQYF. CDR3 coding DNA: TGTGCCAGCAGCATTACTAGCGGGGGGTATCCCACAGATACGCAGTATTTT. This rearrangement joins TRBV7-6 to TRBJ2-3; 12 bases map to TRBD2. Germline V gene lookup returns CDR1 SGHVS and CDR2 FNYEAQ. V lost 5 bases, J lost 2 bases, and 8 bases stayed unmatched. The CDR3 is 17 residues long. The full variable domain, in which reference TRBV7-6 and TRBJ2-3 provide the parts outside the CDR3, is GAGVSQSPRYKVTKRGQDVALRCDPISGHVSLYWYRQALGQGPEFLTYFNYEAQQDKSGLPNDRFSAERPEGSISTLTIQRTEQRDSAMYRCASSITSGGYPTDTQYFGPGTRLTVL.

This clonotype was seen at least ten times. The rearrangement uses TRBV7-2 and TRBJ1-4, with D perhaps matching TRBD1 (5 bases). This CDR3 has 12 amino acids. V dropped 11 bases and J dropped 8 bases, with 15 bases sitting between them. Germline CDR1 is SGHTA and CDR2 is FQGNSA. The DNA of the CDR3 is TGTGCCGGCTCGGGGGAAGGGGAAAAACTGTTTTTT. The encoded protein is CAGSGEGEKLFF.

The chain carries TRBV5-5 and TRBJ1-4; D unresolved. This CDR3 spans 15 amino acids. The germline gives CDR1 SGHKS, CDR2 YYEKEE (reference sequence). V dropped 4 bases and J dropped 0 bases, with 10 bases sitting between them. The CDR3 sequence: CASSAYSATNEKLFF. CDR3 nucleotides: TGTGCCAGCAGCGCTTACAGCGCAACTAATGAAAAACTGTTTTTT.

This clonotype was picked up many times. The V call is TRBV6-5, the J call TRBJ1-2, with TRBD1 matching 7 bases. Germline CDR1 and CDR2: MNHEY and SVGAGI. The CDR3 length is 15 residues. The J segment lost 1 base and the V segment lost 2 bases, leaving 4 bases of the junction unmatched. CDR3 sequence: CASSYRDSDNYGYTF. As DNA, the CDR3 is TGTGCCAGCAGTTACCGGGACAGTGATAACTATGGCTACACCTTC.

This clonotype has just a few counts. V usage is TRBV3-1 and J usage is TRBJ2-7, with TRBD1 matching over 7 bases. Trimming cost V 3 bases and J 0 bases; bases outside gene matches: 2. CDR3 length: 14 residues. Germline lookup yields CDR1 LGHDT and CDR2 YNNKEL (reference sequence). CDR3 bases: TGTGCCAGCAGCCACGGACAGGCCTCCTACGAGCAGTACTTC. This codes for CASSHGQASYEQYF.

In its sample, this clonotype was seen many times. The chain couples TRBV7-8 to TRBJ1-2; D is perhaps TRBD1 (5 bases). Germline V gene lookup returns CDR1 SGHVS and CDR2 FQNEAQ. Trimming shortened V by 1 base and J by 1 base, and 10 bases separated the two germline ends. CDR3 length: 15 amino acids. The CDR3 DNA sequence: TGTGCCAGCAGCTTAGTAGGGACGGATAACTATGGCTACACCTTC. Translation: CASSLVGTDNYGYTF.

This clonotype was counted many times. This chain links TRBV27 with TRBJ2-1; the match to TRBD2 covers 7 bases. This CDR3 contains 13 residues. Germline V gene data show CDR1 as MNHEY and CDR2 as SMNVEV (reference sequence). The trim removed 5 bases at V and 3 bases at J, leaving 1 base unmatched. The CDR3 protein is CASSRGVYNEQFF. The CDR3 coding sequence is TGTGCCAGCAGTCGGGGGGTCTACAATGAGCAGTTCTTC.

This clonotype was seen more than once but under ten times. The V call is TRBV29-1, the J call TRBJ1-1; a possible D gene is TRBD1 (6 bases). Germline V gene data show CDR1 as SQVTM and CDR2 as ANQGSEA. Trimming took 7 bases from V and 1 from J, leaving 16 bases between them. The CDR3 extends over 14 amino acids. CDR3 nucleotides: TGCAGCGCTTTCCGACAGGTCAGGAACACTGAAGCTTTCTTT. It is translated as CSAFRQVRNTEAFF.

Regarding this clonotype: A single base separates this from a much larger clone, so it may be a read error. V is TRBV7-6 and J is TRBJ2-1, with D maybe TRBD2 (6 bases). The CDR3 extends over 16 amino acids. CDR1 and CDR2 from the germline V gene are SGHVS and FNYEAQ. CDR3 coding DNA: TGTGTCAGCAGCTTATTCGGGGGTCTCTCGTACAATGAGCAGTTCTTC. This gives the protein CVSSLFGGLSYNEQFF.